A selection of T cell receptor beta chains follows, all from one sample in a study of T cell repertoires in cytomegalovirus infection. TCRdb processed the reads anew with MiXCR; each CDR3 protein has one entry. The sample yields a few hundred thousand distinct CDR3 sequences, 18% seen once. The sequencing sample was made of PBMCs. The receptors here all came from a human donor in good health (CMV status not recorded). Some clones in this sample may be carry-over from other donors' samples. The CDR3 runs from the conserved cysteine through the conserved F or W. The D gene is left open where the match is weak. Clone size, where shown, is once, few, many, or a class for clones that have expanded.

V gene: TRBV3-1
J gene: TRBJ2-7
clone size: few
D gene: -
CDR3 DNA: TGTGCCAGCAGCCAAGATAGATGGCGAGCTTTCGAGCAGTACTTC
CDR3 protein: CASSQDRWRAFEQYF

V gene: TRBV12-5
J gene: TRBJ2-3
clone size: -
D gene: -
CDR3 DNA: TGTGCTAGTGGTTTGGTAAGGAGGATCACAGATACGCAGTATTTT
CDR3 protein: CASGLVRRITDTQYF

V gene: TRBV7-9
J gene: TRBJ2-7
clone size: few
D gene: TRBD1
CDR3 DNA: TGTGCCAGCAGCTTAGTGGGACAGGGCGTTAGCGAGCAGTACTTC
CDR3 protein: CASSLVGQGVSEQYF

V gene: TRBV5-6
J gene: TRBJ1-5
clone size: few
D gene: -
CDR3 DNA: TGTGCCAGCAGCTTGATAACGTCCGAGAAGCCCCAGCATTTT
CDR3 protein: CASSLITSEKPQHF

V gene: TRBV7-9
J gene: TRBJ2-3
clone size: -
D gene: -
CDR3 DNA: TGTGCCAGCAGCGTGGATCCCGGGACAGATACGCAGTATTTT
CDR3 protein: CASSVDPGTDTQYF

V gene: TRBV18
J gene: TRBJ2-3
clone size: -
D gene: -
CDR3 DNA: TGTGCCAGCTCAACACAGGGAGGGGCCGCAGATACGCAGTATTTT
CDR3 protein: CASSTQGGAADTQYF

V gene: TRBV7-2
J gene: TRBJ2-7
clone size: many
D gene: TRBD2
CDR3 DNA: TGTGCCAGCAGCTTAGCGCCTAGCGGCAACTCCTACGAGCAGTACTTC
CDR3 protein: CASSLAPSGNSYEQYF

V gene: TRBV19
J gene: TRBJ1-2
clone size: many
D gene: TRBD1
CDR3 DNA: TGTGCCAGTAGTATCGGGACAGCTAACTATGGCTACACCTTC
CDR3 protein: CASSIGTANYGYTF

V gene: TRBV4-1
J gene: TRBJ2-5
clone size: -
D gene: TRBD2
CDR3 DNA: TGCGCCAGCAGCCAACCTAGCGGGGGGCCGCGCGGGGAGACCCAGTACTTC
CDR3 protein: CASSQPSGGPRGETQYF

V gene: TRBV6-5
J gene: TRBJ1-2
clone size: -
D gene: -
CDR3 DNA: TGTGCCAGCAGTTACTCGCCCACGAGGGGCTACACCTTC
CDR3 protein: CASSYSPTRGYTF

V gene: TRBV12-3/TRBV12-4
J gene: TRBJ2-3
clone size: many
D gene: -
CDR3 DNA: TGTGCCAGCAGTTCGGGACTTTTGGACCGGCGGAACGCAGATACGCAGTATTTT
CDR3 protein: CASSSGLLDRRNADTQYF

V gene: TRBV7-2
J gene: TRBJ2-1
clone size: -
D gene: -
CDR3 DNA: TGTGCCAACAGCTTGCCTTACCGGCCGCATGAGCAGTTCTTC
CDR3 protein: CANSLPYRPHEQFF

V gene: TRBV2
J gene: TRBJ2-6
clone size: -
D gene: -
CDR3 DNA: TGTGCCAGTGAAGGGGTAGCGACTGGGGCCAACGTCCTGACTTTC
CDR3 protein: CASEGVATGANVLTF

V gene: TRBV2
J gene: TRBJ1-1
clone size: many
D gene: TRBD1
CDR3 DNA: TGTGCCAGCAGTGAAGGACAGGGGGCCCGGTCTCCTTTTTTT
CDR3 protein: CASSEGQGARSPFF

V gene: TRBV11-2
J gene: TRBJ1-4
clone size: -
D gene: TRBD1
CDR3 DNA: TGTGCCAGCAGAACACACAGGGGGCGAGAGGAAAAACTGTTTTTT
CDR3 protein: CASRTHRGREEKLFF

V gene: TRBV20-1
J gene: TRBJ2-7
clone size: few
D gene: TRBD2
CDR3 DNA: TGCAGTGCAGTAGCGGGGGGAACCTACGAGCAGTACTTC
CDR3 protein: CSAVAGGTYEQYF

V gene: TRBV9
J gene: TRBJ2-5
clone size: few
D gene: -
CDR3 DNA: TGTGCCAGCAGCGTAGGAGTCAGGGGCGCGGAAGAGACCCAGTACTTC
CDR3 protein: CASSVGVRGAEETQYF

V gene: TRBV6-6
J gene: TRBJ1-1
clone size: many
D gene: -
CDR3 DNA: TGTGCCAGCAGATTGGGGGGTTCTCTGAACACTGAAGCTTTCTTT
CDR3 protein: CASRLGGSLNTEAFF

V gene: TRBV5-1
J gene: TRBJ1-1
clone size: -
D gene: -
CDR3 DNA: TGCGCCAGCAGCTCGGGTGGGGGAGATTCGAACACTGAAGCTTTCTTT
CDR3 protein: CASSSGGGDSNTEAFF

V gene: TRBV20-1
J gene: TRBJ2-5
clone size: few
D gene: TRBD2
CDR3 DNA: TGCAGTGCCCCAGACCCGCGGGGGGCCCAGTACTTC
CDR3 protein: CSAPDPRGAQYF

V gene: TRBV2
J gene: TRBJ2-1
clone size: -
D gene: TRBD2
CDR3 DNA: TGTGCCAGCGCACGGGAGGGTGGTAATGAGCAGTTCTTC
CDR3 protein: CASAREGGNEQFF

V gene: TRBV7-9
J gene: TRBJ2-5
clone size: -
D gene: -
CDR3 DNA: TGTGCCAGCAGCCCACCGGGGACTCTTTATTCAGGAGAGACCCAGTACTTC
CDR3 protein: CASSPPGTLYSGETQYF

V gene: TRBV7-2
J gene: TRBJ2-7
clone size: many
D gene: -
CDR3 DNA: TGTGCCAGCAGCCAATTCGCCGGGACTGACTACGAGCAGTACTTC
CDR3 protein: CASSQFAGTDYEQYF

V gene: TRBV28
J gene: TRBJ2-3
clone size: -
D gene: -
CDR3 DNA: TGTGCCAGCACCACAGGGAGAGGTACGCAGTATTTT
CDR3 protein: CASTTGRGTQYF

V gene: TRBV7-2
J gene: TRBJ2-5
clone size: many
D gene: -
CDR3 DNA: TGTGCCAGCAGCTTAGTCAAGGAGACCCAGTACTTC
CDR3 protein: CASSLVKETQYF

V gene: TRBV12-3/TRBV12-4
J gene: TRBJ2-5
clone size: many
D gene: TRBD1
CDR3 DNA: TGTGCCAGCAGTCCTTCCGTAGGACAGGGCCAAGAGACCCAGTACTTC
CDR3 protein: CASSPSVGQGQETQYF

V gene: TRBV7-8
J gene: TRBJ2-5
clone size: few
D gene: -
CDR3 DNA: TGTGCCAGCAGCTTTGCTGCTTACCGTCAAGAGACCCAGTACTTC
CDR3 protein: CASSFAAYRQETQYF

V gene: TRBV28
J gene: TRBJ2-2
clone size: -
D gene: -
CDR3 DNA: TGTGCCAGCAGTTTACCGGGAATAGCCGGGGAGCTGTTTTTT
CDR3 protein: CASSLPGIAGELFF

V gene: TRBV15
J gene: TRBJ1-5
clone size: -
D gene: TRBD1
CDR3 DNA: TGTGCCACCGCACAACAGGGGAGAGGGCAGCCCCAGCATTTT
CDR3 protein: CATAQQGRGQPQHF

V gene: TRBV4-1
J gene: TRBJ2-1
clone size: -
D gene: TRBD1
CDR3 DNA: TGCGCCAGCAGCCAAGTCCCCGACAGGGGTGAGCAGTTCTTC
CDR3 protein: CASSQVPDRGEQFF

V gene: TRBV15
J gene: TRBJ2-3
clone size: -
D gene: -
CDR3 DNA: TGTGCCACCGGGACCCGGGCGGATACGCAGTATTTT
CDR3 protein: CATGTRADTQYF

V gene: TRBV19
J gene: TRBJ2-7
clone size: few
D gene: TRBD1
CDR3 DNA: TGTGCCAGTAGAAGGACAGGCACCTACGAGCAGTACTTC
CDR3 protein: CASRRTGTYEQYF

V gene: TRBV2
J gene: TRBJ2-1
clone size: -
D gene: -
CDR3 DNA: TGTGCCAGCAGTGACGGTGCGACCTCCTACAATGAGCAGTTCTTC
CDR3 protein: CASSDGATSYNEQFF